This TCR beta chain is from a study of T cells in narcolepsy. General study points: In some patient and control memory CD4+ samples, autoreactive clones were absent.

Repertoires were generated with immunoSEQ multiplex PCR, while TCRdb's copy carries only in-frame clones and drops some. The data show about 33,000 clones, approximately 84% seen once. About this clone: Its specificity is unknown. Its ends do not fully match the called genes, so a read error is possible.

Per the germline V gene, CDR1 is SSHAT and CDR2 is FNYEAQ (reference sequence). This CDR3 is built from 14 residues. The origin of this receptor is a human donor with narcolepsy. V is TRBV7-7 and J is TRBJ2-1; D may be TRBD1 (6 bases). The material sequenced was CD45RA- memory CD4+ T cells from PBMCs. CDR3 region: CASSPGHANNEQFF. The CDR3 DNA is TGTGCTAGCAGCCCGGGACACGCGAACAATGAGCAGTTCTTC.